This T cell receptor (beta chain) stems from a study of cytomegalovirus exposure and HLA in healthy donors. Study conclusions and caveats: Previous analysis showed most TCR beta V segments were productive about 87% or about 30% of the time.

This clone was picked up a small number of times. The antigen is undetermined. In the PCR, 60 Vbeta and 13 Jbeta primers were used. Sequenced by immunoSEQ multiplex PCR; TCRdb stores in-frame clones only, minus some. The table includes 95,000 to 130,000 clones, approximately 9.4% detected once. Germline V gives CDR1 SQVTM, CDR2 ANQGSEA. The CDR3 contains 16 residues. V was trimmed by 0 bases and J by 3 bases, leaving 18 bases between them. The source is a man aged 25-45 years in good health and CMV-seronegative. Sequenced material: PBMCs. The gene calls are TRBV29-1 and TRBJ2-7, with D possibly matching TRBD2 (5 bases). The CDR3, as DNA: TGCAGCGTTGAAGAAAGAAGAGGAGGAGCGCGCTACGAGCAGTACTTC. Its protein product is CSVEERRGGARYEQYF.